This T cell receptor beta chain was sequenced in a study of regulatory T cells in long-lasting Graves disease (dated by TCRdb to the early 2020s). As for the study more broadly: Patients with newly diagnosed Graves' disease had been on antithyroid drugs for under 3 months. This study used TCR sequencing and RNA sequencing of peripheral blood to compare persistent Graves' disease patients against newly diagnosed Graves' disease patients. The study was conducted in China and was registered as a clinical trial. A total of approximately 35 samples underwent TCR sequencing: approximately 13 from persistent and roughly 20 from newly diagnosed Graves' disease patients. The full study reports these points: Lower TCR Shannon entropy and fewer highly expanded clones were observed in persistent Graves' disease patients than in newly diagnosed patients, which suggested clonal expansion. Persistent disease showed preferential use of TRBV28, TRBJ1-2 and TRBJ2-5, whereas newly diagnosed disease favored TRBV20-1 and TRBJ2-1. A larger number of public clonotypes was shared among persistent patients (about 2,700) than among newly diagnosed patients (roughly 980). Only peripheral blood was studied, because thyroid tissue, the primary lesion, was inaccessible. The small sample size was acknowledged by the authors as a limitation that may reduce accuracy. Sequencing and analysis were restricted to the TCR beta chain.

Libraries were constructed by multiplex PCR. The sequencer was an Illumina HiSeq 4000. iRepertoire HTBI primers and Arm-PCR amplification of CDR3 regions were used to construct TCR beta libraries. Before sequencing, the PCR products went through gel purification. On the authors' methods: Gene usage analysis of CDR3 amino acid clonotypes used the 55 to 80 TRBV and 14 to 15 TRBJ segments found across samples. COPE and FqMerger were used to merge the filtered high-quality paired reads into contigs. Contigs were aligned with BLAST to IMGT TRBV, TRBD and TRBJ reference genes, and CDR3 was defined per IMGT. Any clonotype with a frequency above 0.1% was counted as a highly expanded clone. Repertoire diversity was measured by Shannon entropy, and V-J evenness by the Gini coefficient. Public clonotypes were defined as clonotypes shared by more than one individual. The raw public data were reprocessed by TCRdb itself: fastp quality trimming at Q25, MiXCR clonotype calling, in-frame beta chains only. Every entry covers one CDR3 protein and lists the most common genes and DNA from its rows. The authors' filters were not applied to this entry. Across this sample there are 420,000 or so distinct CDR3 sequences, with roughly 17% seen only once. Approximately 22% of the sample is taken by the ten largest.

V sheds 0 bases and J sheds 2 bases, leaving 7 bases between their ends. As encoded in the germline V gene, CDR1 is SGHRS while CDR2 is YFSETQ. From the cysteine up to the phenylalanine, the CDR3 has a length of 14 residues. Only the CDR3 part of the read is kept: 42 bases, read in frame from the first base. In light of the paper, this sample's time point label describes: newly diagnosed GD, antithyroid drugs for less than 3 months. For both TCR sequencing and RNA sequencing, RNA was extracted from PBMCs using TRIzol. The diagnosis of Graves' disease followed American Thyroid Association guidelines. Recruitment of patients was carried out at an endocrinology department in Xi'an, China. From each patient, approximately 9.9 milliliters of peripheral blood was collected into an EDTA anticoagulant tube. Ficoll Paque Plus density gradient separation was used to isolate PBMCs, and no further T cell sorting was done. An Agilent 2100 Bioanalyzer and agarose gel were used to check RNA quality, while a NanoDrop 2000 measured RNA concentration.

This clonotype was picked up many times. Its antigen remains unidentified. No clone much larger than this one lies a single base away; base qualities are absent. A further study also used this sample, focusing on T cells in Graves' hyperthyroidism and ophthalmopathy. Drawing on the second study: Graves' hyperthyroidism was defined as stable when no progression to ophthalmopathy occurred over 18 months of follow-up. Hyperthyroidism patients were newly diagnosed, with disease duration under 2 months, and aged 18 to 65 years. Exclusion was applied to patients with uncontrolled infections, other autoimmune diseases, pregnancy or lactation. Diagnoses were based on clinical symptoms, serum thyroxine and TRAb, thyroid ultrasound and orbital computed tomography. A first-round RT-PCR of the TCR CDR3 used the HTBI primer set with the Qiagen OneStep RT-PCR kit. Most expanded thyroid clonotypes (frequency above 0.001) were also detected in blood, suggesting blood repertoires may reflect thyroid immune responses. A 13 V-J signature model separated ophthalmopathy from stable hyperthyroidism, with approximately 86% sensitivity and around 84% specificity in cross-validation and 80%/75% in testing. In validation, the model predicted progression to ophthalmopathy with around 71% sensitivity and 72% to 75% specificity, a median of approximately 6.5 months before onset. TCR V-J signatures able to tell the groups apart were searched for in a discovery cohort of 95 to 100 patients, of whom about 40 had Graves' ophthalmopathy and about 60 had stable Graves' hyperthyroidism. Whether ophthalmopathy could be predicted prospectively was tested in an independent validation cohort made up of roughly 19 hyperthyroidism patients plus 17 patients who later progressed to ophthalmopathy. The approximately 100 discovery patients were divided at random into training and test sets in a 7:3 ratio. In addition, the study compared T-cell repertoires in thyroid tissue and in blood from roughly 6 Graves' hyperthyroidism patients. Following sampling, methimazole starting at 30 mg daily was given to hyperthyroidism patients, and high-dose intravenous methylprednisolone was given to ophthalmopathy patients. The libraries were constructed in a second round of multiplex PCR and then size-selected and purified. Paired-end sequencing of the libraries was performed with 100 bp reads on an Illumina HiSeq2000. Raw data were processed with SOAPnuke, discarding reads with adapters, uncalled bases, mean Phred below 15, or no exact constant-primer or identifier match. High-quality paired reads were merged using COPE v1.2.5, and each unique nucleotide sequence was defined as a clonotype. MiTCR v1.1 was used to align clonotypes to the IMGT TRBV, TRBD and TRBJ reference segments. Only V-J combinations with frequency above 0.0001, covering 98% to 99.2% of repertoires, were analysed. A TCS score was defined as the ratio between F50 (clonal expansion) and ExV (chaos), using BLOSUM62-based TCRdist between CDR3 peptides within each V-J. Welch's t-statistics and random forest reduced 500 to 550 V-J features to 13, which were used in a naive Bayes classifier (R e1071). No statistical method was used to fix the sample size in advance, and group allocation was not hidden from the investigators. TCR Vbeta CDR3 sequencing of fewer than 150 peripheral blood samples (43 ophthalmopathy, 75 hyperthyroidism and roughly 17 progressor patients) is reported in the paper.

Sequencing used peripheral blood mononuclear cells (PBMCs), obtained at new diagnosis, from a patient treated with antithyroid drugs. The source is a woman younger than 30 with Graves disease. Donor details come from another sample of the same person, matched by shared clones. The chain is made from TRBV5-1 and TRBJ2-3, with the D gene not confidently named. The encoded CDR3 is CASSLETATDTQYF. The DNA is TGCGCCAGCAGCTTGGAAACAGCCACAGATACGCAGTATTTT.